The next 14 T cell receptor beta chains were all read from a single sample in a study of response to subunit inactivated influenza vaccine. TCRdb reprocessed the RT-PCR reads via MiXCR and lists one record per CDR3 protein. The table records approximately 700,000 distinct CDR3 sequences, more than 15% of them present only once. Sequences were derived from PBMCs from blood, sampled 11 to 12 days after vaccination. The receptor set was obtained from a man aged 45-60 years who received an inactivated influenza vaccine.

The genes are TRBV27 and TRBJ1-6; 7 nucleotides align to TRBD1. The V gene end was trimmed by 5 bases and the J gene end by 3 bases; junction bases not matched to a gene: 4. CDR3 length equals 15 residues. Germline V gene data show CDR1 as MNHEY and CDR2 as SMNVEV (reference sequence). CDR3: CASSTRDSYNSPLHF. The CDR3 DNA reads TGTGCCAGCAGTACGCGGGACAGCTATAATTCACCCCTCCACTTT.

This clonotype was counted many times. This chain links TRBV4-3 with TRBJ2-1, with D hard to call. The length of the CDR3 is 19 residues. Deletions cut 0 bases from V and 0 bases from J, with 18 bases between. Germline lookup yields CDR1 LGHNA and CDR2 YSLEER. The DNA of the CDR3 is TGCGCCAGCAGCCAAGAGTGGTCCCTCCGCAGCTCCTCCTACAATGAGCAGTTCTTC. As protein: CASSQEWSLRSSSYNEQFF.

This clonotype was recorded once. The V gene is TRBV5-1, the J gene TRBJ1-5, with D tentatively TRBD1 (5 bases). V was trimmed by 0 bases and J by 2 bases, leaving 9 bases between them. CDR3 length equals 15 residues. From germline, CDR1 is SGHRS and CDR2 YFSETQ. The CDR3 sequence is CASSLEGVGNQPQHF. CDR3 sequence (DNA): TGCGCCAGCAGCTTGGAAGGGGTTGGCAATCAGCCCCAGCATTTT.

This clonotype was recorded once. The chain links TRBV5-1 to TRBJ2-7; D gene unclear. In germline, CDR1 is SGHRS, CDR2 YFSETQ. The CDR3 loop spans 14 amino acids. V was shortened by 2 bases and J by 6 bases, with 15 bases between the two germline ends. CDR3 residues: CASSFVGGKGEQYF. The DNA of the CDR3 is TGCGCCAGCAGCTTCGTGGGTGGTAAAGGCGAGCAGTACTTC. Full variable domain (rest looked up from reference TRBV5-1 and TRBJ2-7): KAGVTQTPRYLIKTRGQQVTLSCSPISGHRSVSWYQQTPGQGLQFLFEYFSETQRNKGNFPGRFSGRQFSNSRSEMNVSTLELGDSALYLCASSFVGGKGEQYFGPGTRLTVT.

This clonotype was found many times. This CDR3 reads CASSFQADYGYTF. CDR3 DNA sequence: TGTGCCAGCAGCTTTCAAGCGGACTATGGCTACACCTTC. The chain is built from TRBV5-4 and TRBJ1-2; D gene uncertain. Trimming stripped 2 bases from V and 3 bases from J, with 8 bases between. Germline V lookup: CDR1 SGHNT, CDR2 YYREEE (reference sequence). The CDR3 extends over 13 amino acids.

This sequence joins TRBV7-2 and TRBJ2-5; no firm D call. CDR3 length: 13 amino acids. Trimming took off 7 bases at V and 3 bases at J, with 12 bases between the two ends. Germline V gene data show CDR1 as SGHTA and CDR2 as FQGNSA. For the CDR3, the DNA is TGTGCCAGCACCCCATTCCCGGAAGAGACCCAGTACTTC. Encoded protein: CASTPFPEETQYF.

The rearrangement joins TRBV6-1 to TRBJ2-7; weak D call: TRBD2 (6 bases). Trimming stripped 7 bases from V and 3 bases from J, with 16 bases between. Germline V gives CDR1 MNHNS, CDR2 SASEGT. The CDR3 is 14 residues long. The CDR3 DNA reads TGTGCCAGCAATCAAGGGACTGGACGCTACGAGCAGTACTTC. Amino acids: CASNQGTGRYEQYF.

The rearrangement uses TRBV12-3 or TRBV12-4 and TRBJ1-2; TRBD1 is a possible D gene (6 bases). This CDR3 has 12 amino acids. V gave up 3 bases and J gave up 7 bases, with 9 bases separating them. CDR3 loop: CASSFYRVGYTF. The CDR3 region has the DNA TGTGCCAGCAGTTTTTACAGGGTTGGCTACACCTTC.

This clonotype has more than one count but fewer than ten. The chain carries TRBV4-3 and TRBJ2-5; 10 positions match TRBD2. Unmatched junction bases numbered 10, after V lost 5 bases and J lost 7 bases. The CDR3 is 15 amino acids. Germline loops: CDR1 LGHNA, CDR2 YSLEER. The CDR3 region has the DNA TGCGCCAGCAGCGCCCTAGCGGGAGACCTCGGGACCCAGTACTTC. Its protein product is CASSALAGDLGTQYF.

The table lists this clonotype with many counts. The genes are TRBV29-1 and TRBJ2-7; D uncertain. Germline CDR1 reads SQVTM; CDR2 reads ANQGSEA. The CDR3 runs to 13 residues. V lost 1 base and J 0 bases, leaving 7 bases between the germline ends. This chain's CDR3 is CSVEGSHSYEQYF. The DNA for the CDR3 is TGCAGCGTTGAAGGGTCCCACTCCTACGAGCAGTACTTC.

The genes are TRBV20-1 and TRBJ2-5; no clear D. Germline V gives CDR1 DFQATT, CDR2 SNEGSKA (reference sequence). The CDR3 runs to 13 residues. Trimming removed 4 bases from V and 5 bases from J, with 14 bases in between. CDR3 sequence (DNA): TGCAGTGCTAATAACGAACCTGGGGAGACCCAGTACTTC. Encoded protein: CSANNEPGETQYF.

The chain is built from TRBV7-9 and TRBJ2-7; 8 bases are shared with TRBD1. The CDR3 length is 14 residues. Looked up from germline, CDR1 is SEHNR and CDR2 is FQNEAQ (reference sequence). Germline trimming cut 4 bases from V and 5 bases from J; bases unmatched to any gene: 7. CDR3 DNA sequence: TGTGCCAGCAGCTCTAACAGGGGGAGAAACGAGCAGTACTTC. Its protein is CASSSNRGRNEQYF.

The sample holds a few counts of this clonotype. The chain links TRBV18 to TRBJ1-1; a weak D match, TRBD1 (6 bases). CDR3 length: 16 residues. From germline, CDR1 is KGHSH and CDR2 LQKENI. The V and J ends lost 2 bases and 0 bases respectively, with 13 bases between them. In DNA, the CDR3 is TGTGCCAGCTCACCAGTAGTCAGGGGCATGAACACTGAAGCTTTCTTT. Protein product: CASSPVVRGMNTEAFF.

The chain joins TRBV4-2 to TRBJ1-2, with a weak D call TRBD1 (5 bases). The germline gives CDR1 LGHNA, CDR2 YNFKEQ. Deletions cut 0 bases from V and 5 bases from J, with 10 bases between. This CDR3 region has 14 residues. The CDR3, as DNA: TGTGCCAGCAGCCAAGAAGTGGGGACTTATGGCTACACCTTC. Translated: CASSQEVGTYGYTF.